This entry lists 30 T cell receptor beta chains sequenced from one sample in a study of long-term antiretroviral therapy in people with HIV (dated by TCRdb to between 2021 and 2024). The immunoSEQ hsTCRB v3.0 assay was used at survey level resolution for TRB variable region sequencing. Held by TCRdb, this immuneACCESS table contains in-frame sequences only and omits some clones. Under half of the omission traces to an unresolved V gene where checked; the cause of the rest is unknown. Across this sample there are almost 20,000 clones, with 90% seen only once. The ten largest clones capture about 9.3% of the sample. The input for sequencing was unsorted PBMCs, taken 4.4 years before starting antiretroviral therapy. The origin of the receptors is a woman aged 30 to 39 with HIV.

The gene calls are TRBV7-8 and TRBJ2-7, with 7 bases fitting TRBD1. The ends lost 5 bases at V and 6 bases at J; junction bases unmatched: 10. This CDR3 is 14 amino acids long. Germline V gene data show CDR1 as SGHVS and CDR2 as FQNEAQ. This CDR3 reads CASSLGGQRSEQYF. The CDR3 nucleotides read TGTGCCAGCAGCCTAGGGGGACAGCGGTCCGAGCAGTACTTC.

The rearrangement uses TRBV6-6 and TRBJ2-7, with D perhaps being TRBD1 or TRBD2 (6 bases each). The CDR3 contains 15 residues. Germline loops: CDR1 MNHNY, CDR2 SVGAGI (reference sequence). V gave up 6 bases and J gave up 1 base, with 16 bases separating them. For the CDR3, the DNA is TGTGCCAGCAGCTCCCACGGGGGACAATCCTACGAGCAGTACTTC. It encodes CASSSHGGQSYEQYF.

This chain connects TRBV5-1 to TRBJ2-3; tentative D call: TRBD1 (6 bases). V gave up 2 bases and J gave up 6 bases, with 13 bases separating them. CDR1 and CDR2 (germline): SGHRS, YFSETQ. The CDR3 has 14 amino acids. The CDR3 DNA reads as TGCGCCAGCAGCTTACAGGGCTCCGGGGATACGCAGTATTTT. It translates to CASSLQGSGDTQYF.

V is TRBV7-8 and J is TRBJ2-1; D is perhaps TRBD2 (6 bases). The CDR3 length is 14 residues. The germline V gene encodes CDR1 SGHVS and CDR2 FQNEAQ. The ends were cut back, 8 bases at V and 0 bases at J, with 11 bases in the middle. In nucleotides, the CDR3 is TGTGCCAGCGGGGCCGGGAGCTCCTACAATGAGCAGTTCTTC. It is translated as CASGAGSSYNEQFF.

The J gene is TRBJ1-3, the V gene TRBV4-3; D unresolved. Looked up from germline, CDR1 is LGHNA and CDR2 is YSLEER. Trimming shortened V by 2 bases and J by 2 bases, and 16 bases separated the two germline ends. This CDR3 is 17 amino acids long. CDR3 sequence reads: CASSQRYGGRTGNTIYF. CDR3 coding DNA: TGCGCCAGCAGCCAAAGATATGGCGGCCGCACTGGAAACACCATATATTTT.

V gene TRBV27 combines with J gene TRBJ2-5; a weak D match, TRBD2 (5 bases). Per the germline V gene, CDR1 is MNHEY and CDR2 is SMNVEV (reference sequence). The CDR3 runs to 12 residues. V dropped 6 bases and J dropped 7 bases, with 12 bases sitting between them. Here the CDR3 reads CASSTPGGTQYF. The CDR3 DNA sequence: TGTGCCAGCAGCACCCCCGGAGGGACCCAGTACTTC.

The chain is built from TRBV5-8 and TRBJ2-4, with 8 bases lining up with TRBD1. The germline V gene has CDR1 SGHTS and CDR2 YDEGEE. With V trimmed by 3 bases and J by 4 bases, 15 bases remained unmatched. The CDR3 has 18 amino acids. CDR3 protein: CASSYRDGTGGTKNIQYF. The CDR3 DNA reads TGTGCCAGCAGCTACCGAGACGGGACAGGAGGTACAAAAAACATTCAGTACTTC.

The chain couples TRBV5-1 to TRBJ1-1; maybe TRBD1 (5 bases). V was cut by 4 bases and J by 4 bases, with 11 bases left in between. The CDR3 length is 13 residues. Germline V gene lookup returns CDR1 SGHRS and CDR2 YFSETQ. DNA for the CDR3: TGCGCCAGCAGCATCACCGGGGCCACTGAAGCTTTCTTT. Its translation: CASSITGATEAFF.

The chain joins TRBV4-2 to TRBJ1-2; perhaps TRBD1 as D (5 bases). The CDR3 is made up of 17 amino acids. CDR1 and CDR2 (germline): LGHNA, YNFKEQ. V was pared by 5 bases and J by 6 bases, with 25 bases between. CDR3 coding DNA: TGTGCCAGCAGCGCGCCCGAGGCCGTGCGGGGCGGGGATGGCTACACCTTC. Residues: CASSAPEAVRGGDGYTF.

This chain connects TRBV15 to TRBJ1-5; TRBD1 matches 8 bases. CDR1 LNHNV and CDR2 YYDKDF come from the germline V gene (reference sequence). J gave up 6 bases and V 3 bases, and 7 bases lay outside the gene matches. This CDR3 comprises 15 residues. The CDR3: CATSRDRERGQPQHF. In DNA, the CDR3 is TGTGCCACCAGCAGGGACAGGGAAAGAGGTCAGCCCCAGCATTTT.

This sequence joins TRBV9 and TRBJ1-1, with 9 bases that match TRBD1. The CDR3 sequence is 18 residues long. The germline V gene has CDR1 SGDLS and CDR2 YYNGEE. J lost 1 base, V lost 3 bases, and 13 bases had no gene match. The CDR3 sequence is CASSDHPGQGRRNTEAFF. As DNA, the CDR3 is TGTGCCAGCAGCGATCACCCGGGACAGGGTCGGAGGAACACTGAAGCTTTCTTT.

The chain couples TRBV7-9 to TRBJ1-1; 7 positions match TRBD1. Germline V CDR1 and CDR2: SEHNR, FQNEAQ (reference sequence). Unmatched junction bases numbered 11, after V lost 3 bases and J lost 7 bases. The CDR3 contains 15 residues. The CDR3 DNA follows: TGTGCCAGCAGCTTGCTTAAGGGGGCGCGGGATGAAGCTTTCTTT. As protein: CASSLLKGARDEAFF.

The V and J genes are TRBV6-4 and TRBJ1-2, with 7 bases lining up with TRBD1. Germline V CDR1 and CDR2: MRHNA, SNTAGT. Trimming removed 5 bases from V and 4 bases from J; junction bases left unmatched: 7. This CDR3 is 14 amino acids long. This CDR3 is CASSPRGVVYGYTF. The CDR3 nucleotides are TGTGCCAGCAGTCCCAGGGGGGTAGTCTATGGCTACACCTTC.

This sequence joins TRBV10-1 and TRBJ2-3; D ambiguous. The CDR3 is 14 residues long. The germline gives CDR1 WNHNN, CDR2 SYGVQD (reference sequence). V shed 5 bases and J shed 5 bases, with 14 bases lying between them. CDR3 sequence (DNA): TGCGCCAGCAGTCGAGACCCCAAAGGAGATACGCAGTATTTT. Residues: CASSRDPKGDTQYF.

The chain uses TRBV7-6 and TRBJ1-6; D is uncertain. The germline V gene encodes CDR1 SGHVS and CDR2 FNYEAQ. The CDR3 covers 15 residues. V lost 1 base, J lost 8 bases, and 12 bases lay in between. The CDR3 region has the DNA TGTGCCAGCAGCTTAGGGTCCGGAGGCTATTCACCCCTCCACTTT. This sequence encodes CASSLGSGGYSPLHF. Filled out from reference TRBV7-6 and TRBJ1-6, the complete variable domain reads GAGVSQSPRYKVTKRGQDVALRCDPISGHVSLYWYRQALGQGPEFLTYFNYEAQQDKSGLPNDRFSAERPEGSISTLTIQRTEQRDSAMYRCASSLGSGGYSPLHFGNGTRLTVT.

The chain uses TRBV7-9 and TRBJ2-5; 10 bases are shared with TRBD2. Germline CDR1 and CDR2: SEHNR and FQNEAQ (reference sequence). The CDR3 covers 18 residues. Trimming at V came to 0 bases and at J to 1 base, leaving 8 bases not matched to a gene. This CDR3 reads CASSLARASGGLQETQYF. The CDR3 DNA is TGTGCCAGCAGCTTAGCGCGGGCTAGCGGGGGCCTCCAAGAGACCCAGTACTTC. The full variable domain, its missing parts supplied by reference TRBV7-9 and TRBJ2-5, is DTGVSQNPRHKITKRGQNVTFRCDPISEHNRLYWYRQTLGQGPEFLTYFQNEAQLEKSRLLSDRFSAERPKGSFSTLEIQRTEQGDSAMYLCASSLARASGGLQETQYFGPGTRLLVL.

This chain uses TRBV30 with TRBJ1-6, with D possibly being TRBD1 (6 bases). CDR3 length equals 16 residues. Germline CDR1 and CDR2: GTSNPN and SVGIG (reference sequence). With 5 bases removed from V and 0 bases from J, the gap between germline ends came to 14 bases. CDR3 DNA sequence: TGTGCCTGGGACGCACAGGACAGCTCCTATAATTCACCCCTCCACTTT. Translated, it gives CAWDAQDSSYNSPLHF.

V usage is TRBV5-1 and J usage is TRBJ2-1; TRBD2 matches 9 bases. The V and J ends lost 4 bases and 4 bases, in that order; junction bases with no gene match: 6. Germline CDR1 is SGHRS and CDR2 is YFSETQ. This CDR3 has 15 amino acids. The DNA for the CDR3 is TGCGCCAGCAGCCCCTGGACTAGCGTATACAATGAGCAGTTCTTC. It specifies CASSPWTSVYNEQFF.

V usage is TRBV5-1 and J usage is TRBJ2-5; the D gene is possibly TRBD1 (7 bases). There are 15 residues in the CDR3. Between the trimmed V and J ends, which lost 0 bases and 2 bases, there was a span of 11 bases. Per germline, CDR1 SGHRS and CDR2 YFSETQ. The CDR3 loop is CASSLAGGRQETQYF. Written as DNA, the CDR3 is TGCGCCAGCAGCTTGGCAGGGGGGAGGCAAGAGACCCAGTACTTC.

This chain uses TRBV30 with TRBJ2-3; weak D call: TRBD2 (6 bases). This CDR3 comprises 14 residues. The germline gives CDR1 GTSNPN, CDR2 SVGIG (reference sequence). Trimming took 2 bases from V and 2 from J, leaving 11 bases between them. CDR3 region: CAWSYSGSTDTQYF. CDR3 sequence (DNA): TGTGCCTGGAGTTATAGCGGATCCACAGATACGCAGTATTTT. The variable domain in full, completed from reference TRBV30 and TRBJ2-3, reads SQTIHQWPATLVQPVGSPLSLECTVEGTSNPNLYWYRQAAGRGLQLLFYSVGIGQISSEVPQNLSASRPQDRQFILSSKKLLLSDSGFYLCAWSYSGSTDTQYFGPGTRLTVL.

J is TRBJ1-2 and V is TRBV5-8; D gene unclear. Germline V gene data show CDR1 as SGHTS and CDR2 as YDEGEE. The V gene lost 4 bases and the J gene lost 9 bases, with 13 bases spanning the gap. There are 12 residues in the CDR3. The CDR3 DNA sequence: TGTGCCAGCAGCCCCCAAGGACTGAGCTACACCTTC. Translating gives CASSPQGLSYTF. Full variable domain (rest looked up from reference TRBV5-8 and TRBJ1-2): EAGVTQSPTHLIKTRGQQATLRCSPISGHTSVYWYQQALGLGLQFLLWYDEGEERNRGNFPPRFSGRQFPNYSSELNVNALELEDSALYLCASSPQGLSYTFGSGTRLTVV.

The CDR3 region has the DNA TGTGCCAGCAGTGAGACCAGCAGGGGGACAGGGTATTACGAGCAGTACTTC. Its translation is CASSETSRGTGYYEQYF. The chain is built from TRBV27 and TRBJ2-7; TRBD1 agrees at 9 bases. The CDR3 consists of 17 residues. The germline V gene has CDR1 MNHEY and CDR2 SMNVEV (reference sequence). V was pared by 5 bases and J by 4 bases, with 15 bases of the junction left unmatched.

J is TRBJ2-5 and V is TRBV19; possibly TRBD1 or TRBD2 for D (5 bases each). The CDR3 loop spans 16 amino acids. CDR1 LNHDA and CDR2 SQIVND come from the germline V gene (reference sequence). Trimming removed 5 bases from V and 4 bases from J, with 20 bases in between. CDR3 region: CASSPDDLGRRETQYF. For the CDR3, the DNA is TGTGCCAGTAGTCCGGACGACCTGGGACGGAGAGAGACCCAGTACTTC.

This clone was seen once. This sequence joins TRBV19 and TRBJ1-3; the match to TRBD1 covers 10 bases. The CDR3 runs 18 residues. Germline loops: CDR1 LNHDA, CDR2 SQIVND (reference sequence). V lost 1 base and J lost 2; bases outside the gene matches: 8. CDR3 in DNA: TGTGCCAGTAGTATAGCCCCTGACAGGGGGCGAGCTGGAAACACCATATATTTT. Amino acid sequence: CASSIAPDRGRAGNTIYF.

The chain couples TRBV18 to TRBJ1-2; maybe TRBD1 (5 bases). There are 16 residues in the CDR3. The germline CDR1 and CDR2 sequences are KGHSH and LQKENI. V was cut by 6 bases and J by 4 bases, with 21 bases left in between. In nucleotides, the CDR3 is TGTGCCAGCTCCCAGGACAATAGGGTTGGGAGCTATGGCTACACCTTC. Translating it yields CASSQDNRVGSYGYTF. The full variable domain, with the rest looked up from reference TRBV18 and TRBJ1-2, is NAGVMQNPRHLVRRRGQEARLRCSPMKGHSHVYWYRQLPEEGLKFMVYLQKENIIDESGMPKERFSAEFPKEGPSILRIQQVVRGDSAAYFCASSQDNRVGSYGYTFGSGTRLTVV.

The chain joins TRBV6-6 to TRBJ2-7, with D hard to call. Trimming took 5 bases from V and 7 from J, leaving 18 bases between them. The germline CDR1 and CDR2 sequences are MNHNY and SVGAGI (reference sequence). The CDR3 spans 14 residues. CDR3 sequence (DNA): TGTGCCAGCAGTGATGTTCCTGCCAATGAGGAGCAGTACTTC. Translating gives CASSDVPANEEQYF.

J is TRBJ1-6 and V is TRBV4-3, with D perhaps TRBD1 (5 bases). V lost 0 bases to trimming and J lost 8 bases, with 17 bases between them. This CDR3 region has 17 residues. The germline CDR1 and CDR2 sequences are LGHNA and YSLEER. CDR3 nucleotides: TGCGCCAGCAGCCAAGACGGCGGGGGTTTGATATATTCACCCCTCCACTTT. It encodes CASSQDGGGLIYSPLHF.

In this sample, this clone is medium-sized. The V and J genes are TRBV29-1 and TRBJ2-1, with D tentatively TRBD1 (6 bases). Germline values: CDR1 SQVTM, CDR2 ANQGSEA. The CDR3 totals 16 residues. Trimming took 1 base from V and 2 from J, leaving 15 bases between them. The CDR3 DNA is TGCAGCGTTGAAGGGGTGCCGGACAGAGCCTACAATGAGCAGTTCTTC. This codes for CSVEGVPDRAYNEQFF.

The genes are TRBV11-2 and TRBJ1-2; TRBD1 matches 7 bases. Germline V CDR1 and CDR2: SGHAT, FQNNGV. V lost 4 bases and J lost 8; bases outside the gene matches: 4. This CDR3 contains 12 residues. The CDR3 DNA is TGTGCCAGCAGCTACGACAGGGTCGGCTACACCTTC. This gives the protein CASSYDRVGYTF.

The J gene is TRBJ1-1, the V gene TRBV7-2; no reliable D call. Trimming stripped 4 bases from V and 1 base from J, with 10 bases between. This CDR3 has 14 amino acids. CDR1 is SGHTA and CDR2 is FQGNSA in the germline V gene. CDR3 coding DNA: TGTGCCAGCAGCTCGCTCGGAACGAACACTGAAGCTTTCTTT. Residues: CASSSLGTNTEAFF.